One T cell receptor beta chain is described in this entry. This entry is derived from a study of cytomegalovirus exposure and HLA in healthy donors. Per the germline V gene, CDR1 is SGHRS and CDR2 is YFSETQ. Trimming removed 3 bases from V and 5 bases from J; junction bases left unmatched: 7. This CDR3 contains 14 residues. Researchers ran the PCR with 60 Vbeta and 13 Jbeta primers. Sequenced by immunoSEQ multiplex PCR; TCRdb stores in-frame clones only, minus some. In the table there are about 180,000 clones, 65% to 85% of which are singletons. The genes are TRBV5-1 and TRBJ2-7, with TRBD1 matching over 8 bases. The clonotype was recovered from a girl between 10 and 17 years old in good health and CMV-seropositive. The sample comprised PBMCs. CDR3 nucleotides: TGCGCCAGCAGCTCAGGACAGGGACAGGACGAGCAGTACTTC. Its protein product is CASSSGQGQDEQYF.